This entry is about one TCR beta chain. This entry belongs to a study of T cells in Graves' hyperthyroidism and ophthalmopathy. Authors of the study amplified TCR beta CDR3 regions from RNA transcripts. Using the HTBI primer set, a first-round RT-PCR was run on the TCR CDR3. TCRdb reanalysed the multiplex PCR reads using MiXCR and keeps one entry per CDR3 protein. Of about 200,000 distinct CDR3 sequences detected, about 17% appear once; the ten largest clones hold 53%. Germline CDR1 is SGHRS and CDR2 is YFSETQ. V was clipped by 2 bases and J by 1 base, with 12 bases between them. The CDR3 sequence is 15 residues long.

The receptor comes from a woman in her forties or fifties with Graves' hyperthyroidism. The sequencing sample was made of blood. The rearrangement joins TRBV5-1 to TRBJ2-5; D is possibly TRBD1 (6 bases). The CDR3 region has the DNA TGCGCCAGCAGCTTTGTCAGGGGCCCCCAAGAGACCCAGTACTTC. As protein: CASSFVRGPQETQYF. Full variable domain (remainder filled in from reference TRBV5-1 and TRBJ2-5): KAGVTQTPRYLIKTRGQQVTLSCSPISGHRSVSWYQQTPGQGLQFLFEYFSETQRNKGNFPGRFSGRQFSNSRSEMNVSTLELGDSALYLCASSFVRGPQETQYFGPGTRLLVL.